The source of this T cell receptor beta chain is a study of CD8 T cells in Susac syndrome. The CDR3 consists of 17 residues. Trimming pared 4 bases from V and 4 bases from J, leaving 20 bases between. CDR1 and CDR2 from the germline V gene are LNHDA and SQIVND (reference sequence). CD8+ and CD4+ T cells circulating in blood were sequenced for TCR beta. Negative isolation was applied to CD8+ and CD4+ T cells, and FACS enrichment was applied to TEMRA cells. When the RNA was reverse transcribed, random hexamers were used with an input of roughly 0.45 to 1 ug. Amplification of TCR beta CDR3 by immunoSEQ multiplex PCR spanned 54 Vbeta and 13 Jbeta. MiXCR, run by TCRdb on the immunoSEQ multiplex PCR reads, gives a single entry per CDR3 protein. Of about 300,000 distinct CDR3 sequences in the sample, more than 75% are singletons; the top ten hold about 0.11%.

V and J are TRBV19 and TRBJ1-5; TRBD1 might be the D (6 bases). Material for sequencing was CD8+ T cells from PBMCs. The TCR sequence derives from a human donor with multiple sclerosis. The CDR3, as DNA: TGTGCCAGTAGTACCAAGACATCCACAGGGAGAAATCAGCCCCAGCATTTT. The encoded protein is CASSTKTSTGRNQPQHF.